The 20 T cell receptor beta chains listed next were all sequenced from one sample in a study of cytomegalovirus exposure and HLA in healthy donors. The PCR was carried out with 60 Vbeta primers and 13 Jbeta primers. Produced via immunoSEQ multiplex PCR; TCRdb's table is partial and in-frame only. Of approximately 140,000 clones listed, over 70% are singletons. Sequenced sample: PBMCs. The receptors stem from a woman aged 40 to 50 in good health and CMV-seronegative.

This clone was seen a single time. This chain joins TRBV29-1 and TRBJ1-5, with D possibly TRBD1 on 6 matching bases. Trimming shortened V by 6 bases and J by 0 bases, and 12 bases separated the two germline ends. CDR1 is SQVTM and CDR2 is ANQGSEA in the germline V gene. The CDR3 totals 14 residues. CDR3 bases: TGCAGCGTCAGGGAGGGACATAGCAATCAGCCCCAGCATTTT. It yields the protein CSVREGHSNQPQHF. The full variable domain, its missing parts supplied by reference TRBV29-1 and TRBJ1-5, is SAVISQKPSRDICQRGTSLTIQCQVDSQVTMMFWYRQQPGQSLTLIATANQGSEATYESGFVIDKFPISRPNLTFSTLTVSNMSPEDSSIYLCSVREGHSNQPQHFGDGTRLSIL.

The chain has TRBV18 and TRBJ2-1, with a tentative D call TRBD1 (6 bases). The V end was cut by 3 bases, the J end by 10 bases, with 10 bases between. The CDR3 spans 12 residues. Germline loops: CDR1 KGHSH, CDR2 LQKENI. This CDR3 is CASSPTGREQFF. CDR3 nucleotides: TGTGCCAGCTCACCGACAGGCCGGGAGCAGTTCTTC.

This sequence joins TRBV15 and TRBJ1-2, with D possibly TRBD1 on 6 matching bases. Trimming pared 4 bases from V and 0 bases from J, leaving 9 bases between. Germline loops: CDR1 LNHNV, CDR2 YYDKDF (reference sequence). The CDR3 consists of 14 residues. The DNA for the CDR3 is TGTGCCACCAGCACGGACAGAGCTAACTATGGCTACACCTTC. Amino acids: CATSTDRANYGYTF.

The V gene is TRBV18, the J gene TRBJ1-1; D not certain. The CDR3 runs to 14 residues. V shed 3 bases and J shed 2 bases, with 10 bases lying between them. The germline CDR1 and CDR2 sequences are KGHSH and LQKENI. CDR3 region: CASSPENSNTEAFF. The DNA of the CDR3 is TGTGCCAGCTCACCCGAAAACTCAAACACTGAAGCTTTCTTT.

This sequence joins TRBV9 and TRBJ1-2; tentative D call: TRBD1 (6 bases). This CDR3 is 13 amino acids long. V lost 6 bases, J lost 2 bases, and 11 bases lay in between. The germline V gene has CDR1 SGDLS and CDR2 YYNGEE. DNA for the CDR3: TGTGCCAGCAAGCGGGGGCTGAACTATGGCTACACCTTC. It specifies CASKRGLNYGYTF.

CDR3 amino acids: CASYRDTPQETQYF. In DNA form, the CDR3 reads TGTGCCAGCTACAGGGACACCCCCCAAGAGACCCAGTACTTC. The gene calls are TRBV10-3 and TRBJ2-5; D may be TRBD1 (6 bases). The CDR3 extends over 14 amino acids. V lost 10 bases, J lost 1 base, and 16 bases lay in between. In germline, CDR1 is ENHRY, CDR2 SYGVKD.

This clone was seen only once. V usage is TRBV11-2 and J usage is TRBJ2-1, with unresolved D. The CDR3 runs to 14 residues. Germline CDR1 and CDR2: SGHAT and FQNNGV. Trimming shortened V by 0 bases and J by 5 bases, and 8 bases separated the two germline ends. In nucleotides, the CDR3 is TGTGCCAGCAGCTTAGATGTTTTCGACAATGAGCAGTTCTTC. It encodes CASSLDVFDNEQFF.

V and J are TRBV5-1 and TRBJ2-2; the match to TRBD1 covers 7 bases. V shed 5 bases and J 0 bases; nucleotides not matched to a gene: 7. The CDR3 runs 16 residues. Germline CDR1 reads SGHRS; CDR2 reads YFSETQ. The CDR3 is CASRSNRGANTGELFF. DNA for the CDR3: TGCGCCAGCAGATCGAACAGGGGCGCGAACACCGGGGAGCTGTTTTTT.

The chain links TRBV30 to TRBJ2-7, with TRBD2 as a possible D gene (5 bases). Germline V gene data show CDR1 as GTSNPN and CDR2 as SVGIG (reference sequence). This CDR3 contains 15 residues. Trimming pared 0 bases from V and 5 bases from J, leaving 17 bases between. The DNA for the CDR3 is TGTGCCTGGAGTGTTTGGAGGTCGGGTCGTAACGAGCAGTACTTC. This translates into CAWSVWRSGRNEQYF.

This chain uses TRBV5-1 with TRBJ2-5; D uncertain. Germline lookup yields CDR1 SGHRS and CDR2 YFSETQ. The ends were cut back, 0 bases at V and 3 bases at J, with 6 bases in the middle. The CDR3 length is 13 residues. For the CDR3, the DNA is TGCGCCAGCAGCTTGGTCAGTGAAGAGACCCAGTACTTC. It translates to CASSLVSEETQYF.

J is TRBJ1-1 and V is TRBV2, with 9 positions matching TRBD1. The V segment lost 4 bases and the J segment 1 base; nucleotides outside the gene matches: 7. CDR1 is SNHLY and CDR2 is FYNNEI in the germline V gene. There are 16 residues in the CDR3. The CDR3 DNA reads TGTGCCAGCAGTGCCCCGACAGGGGGAGAGAACACTGAAGCTTTCTTT. This gives the protein CASSAPTGGENTEAFF.

The J gene is TRBJ2-3, the V gene TRBV28; D gene ambiguous. This CDR3 is built from 15 residues. CDR1 and CDR2 from the germline V gene are MDHEN and SYDVKM. Trimming took off 6 bases at V and 2 bases at J, with 15 bases between the two ends. CDR3 DNA sequence: TGTGCCAGCAGCTCGGAGATAGGAGCCACAGATACGCAGTATTTT. It specifies CASSSEIGATDTQYF.

This chain uses TRBV19 with TRBJ2-1; D may be TRBD2 (7 bases). Germline V gene sequence: CDR1 LNHDA, CDR2 SQIVND (reference sequence). This CDR3 contains 17 residues. V was clipped by 8 bases and J by 3 bases, with 23 bases between them. CDR3 region: CASGVRGGVWDYNEQFF. The CDR3 DNA reads as TGTGCCAGTGGGGTGAGGGGGGGCGTTTGGGACTACAATGAGCAGTTCTTC.

The sample holds one count of this clone. The chain employs TRBV28 and TRBJ2-5, with TRBD2 identical over 7 bases. Germline V CDR1 and CDR2: MDHEN, SYDVKM. The J segment lost 2 bases and the V segment lost 8 bases, leaving 5 bases of the junction unmatched. There are 13 residues in the CDR3. In nucleotides, the CDR3 is TGTGCCAGCGGGGGGGGTAGACAAGAGACCCAGTACTTC. Translation gives CASGGGRQETQYF.

V usage is TRBV6-1 and J usage is TRBJ2-3; possible D gene TRBD1, 5 bases. There are 15 residues in the CDR3. V was clipped by 6 bases and J by 3 bases, with 16 bases between them. Germline CDR1 is MNHNS and CDR2 is SASEGT. This chain's CDR3 is CASSRASSRTDTQYF. The CDR3 nucleotides are TGTGCCAGCAGCAGGGCGAGCTCGAGGACAGATACGCAGTATTTT.

The chain couples TRBV5-8 to TRBJ1-1, with a tentative D call TRBD1 (5 bases). V lost 0 bases and J 4 bases, leaving 10 bases between the germline ends. Germline-derived CDR1 and CDR2 are SGHTS and YDEGEE. The CDR3 covers 14 residues. CDR3 nucleotides: TGTGCCAGCAGCTTGGGGCGGGGGACCACTGAAGCTTTCTTT. The encoded protein is CASSLGRGTTEAFF. The whole variable domain, remainder taken from reference TRBV5-8 and TRBJ1-1, is EAGVTQSPTHLIKTRGQQATLRCSPISGHTSVYWYQQALGLGLQFLLWYDEGEERNRGNFPPRFSGRQFPNYSSELNVNALELEDSALYLCASSLGRGTTEAFFGQGTRLTVV.

CDR3 residues: CASSHSGGGEGSLADTQYF. As DNA, the CDR3 is TGTGCCAGCAGCCACTCAGGCGGGGGGGAGGGATCTCTTGCAGATACGCAGTATTTT. V gene TRBV4-2 combines with J gene TRBJ2-3; 9 bases map to TRBD2. Trimming took 3 bases from V and 4 from J; bases not matched to a gene: 17. The germline V gene encodes CDR1 LGHNA and CDR2 YNFKEQ. The CDR3 length is 19 residues.

This rearrangement joins TRBV5-1 to TRBJ1-5, with 7 nucleotides matching TRBD1. This CDR3 spans 14 amino acids. Germline V gene data show CDR1 as SGHRS and CDR2 as YFSETQ. Trimming took 0 bases from V and 6 from J; bases not matched to a gene: 3. The CDR3 here is CASSLVSGGQPQHF. The CDR3 bases are TGCGCCAGCAGCTTGGTCTCAGGGGGTCAGCCCCAGCATTTT.

The rearrangement links TRBV2 to TRBJ2-7, with 7 positions matching TRBD1. The CDR3 is made up of 14 amino acids. With V trimmed by 6 bases and J by 2 bases, 7 bases remained unmatched. Germline CDR1 reads SNHLY; CDR2 reads FYNNEI. The CDR3 bases are TGTGCCAGCAGCTCCGGGACAGTTCCCTACGAGCAGTACTTC. Translating gives CASSSGTVPYEQYF.

The chain uses TRBV19 and TRBJ2-1; tentatively, D is TRBD1 (6 bases). CDR1 and CDR2 (germline): LNHDA, SQIVND (reference sequence). Trimming stripped 3 bases from V and 7 bases from J, with 10 bases between. The CDR3 length is 13 residues. The CDR3 spells CASSMIGGNEQFF. CDR3 DNA: TGTGCCAGTAGTATGATAGGGGGTAATGAGCAGTTCTTC. Drawing the rest from reference TRBV19 and TRBJ2-1, the complete variable domain is DGGITQSPKYLFRKEGQNVTLSCEQNLNHDAMYWYRQDPGQGLRLIYYSQIVNDFQKGDIAEGYSVSREKKESFPLTVTSAQKNPTAFYLCASSMIGGNEQFFGPGTRLTVL.